Listed below are T cell receptor beta chains from one sample, sequenced in a study of blood T cells in healthy people across ages. MiXCR was run by TCRdb on the 5' RACE reads, yielding one entry per CDR3 protein. The data contain about 780,000 distinct CDR3 sequences, around half of them singletons. Input material: blood. The receptors were sampled from a man older than 75 in good health. CDR3s include the opening cysteine and the closing phenylalanine or tryptophan. A D gene is named only where the DNA matches it firmly. Size values are once, few and many counts, or a class for expanded clones, and some rows have none.

j_call | v_call | d_call | clone_size | cdr3_aa | cdr3_nt
TRBJ2-3 | TRBV9 | . | . | CASSVGWGADTQYF | TGTGCCAGCAGCGTAGGTTGGGGAGCAGATACGCAGTATTTT
TRBJ2-1 | TRBV5-1 | TRBD2 | . | CASSSPGTSGGAPYNEQFF | TGCGCCAGCAGCTCCCCCGGGACTAGCGGGGGGGCCCCTTACAATGAGCAGTTCTTC
TRBJ2-1 | TRBV27 | TRBD2 | few | CASSLSAGDYNEQFF | TGTGCCAGCAGTTTATCTGCGGGAGATTACAATGAGCAGTTCTTC
TRBJ2-5 | TRBV15 | TRBD2 | once | CATSGGTSLVETQYF | TGTGCCACCAGCGGGGGGACTAGCTTGGTCGAGACCCAGTACTTC
TRBJ1-2 | TRBV5-1 | TRBD1 | . | CASSLVQGAGYGYTF | TGCGCCAGCAGCTTGGTACAGGGGGCGGGCTATGGCTACACCTTC
TRBJ2-1 | TRBV27 | . | . | CASSFRGISYNEQFF | TGTGCCAGCAGTTTTAGAGGAATTAGCTACAATGAGCAGTTCTTC
TRBJ2-5 | TRBV7-2 | . | few | CASSLGLPRGAGTQYF | TGTGCCAGCAGCTTAGGGTTACCCCGCGGCGCGGGGACCCAGTACTTC
TRBJ2-1 | TRBV7-2 | TRBD1 | many | CASSSNRGSYNEQFF | TGTGCCAGCAGCTCCAACAGGGGTTCTTACAATGAGCAGTTCTTC
TRBJ2-5 | TRBV28 | TRBD2 | . | CASSSRTSGKRNEQYF | TGTGCCAGCAGTTCTCGGACTAGCGGGAAAAGGAATGAGCAGTACTTC
TRBJ2-1 | TRBV4-3 | . | . | CASSQEPRTEQFF | TGCGCCAGCAGCCAAGAACCGCGGACAGAGCAGTTCTTC
TRBJ2-7 | TRBV7-6 | . | once | CASSSVALSYEQYF | TGTGCCAGCAGCTCGGTAGCGCTCTCCTACGAGCAGTACTTC
TRBJ2-3 | TRBV5-4 | . | . | CASIPSSRDTQYF | TGTGCCAGCATCCCCTCAAGTCGAGATACGCAGTATTTT
TRBJ2-3 | TRBV9 | . | once | CASSVDLGADTQYF | TGTGCCAGCAGCGTCGATCTAGGCGCTGATACGCAGTATTTT
TRBJ2-3 | TRBV20-1 | TRBD2 | . | CSARDLAGGWDTQYF | TGCAGTGCTAGAGATCTAGCGGGTGGATGGGATACGCAGTATTTT
TRBJ2-1 | TRBV5-1 | TRBD1 | . | CASSLQGADNEQFF | TGCGCCAGCAGCTTGCAGGGGGCGGACAATGAGCAGTTCTTC
TRBJ2-7 | TRBV27 | TRBD1 | . | CASSLSPTGASYEQYF | TGTGCCAGCAGTTTATCGCCGACAGGGGCCTCCTACGAGCAGTACTTC
TRBJ2-1 | TRBV29-1 | TRBD1 | . | CSGQGYEQFF | TGCAGCGGACAGGGGTATGAGCAGTTCTTC
TRBJ2-7 | TRBV29-1 | . | . | CSVGRWHEQYF | TGCAGCGTTGGCAGGTGGCACGAGCAGTACTTC
TRBJ2-7 | TRBV28 | . | . | CVSSPAGVAYEQYF | TGTGTCAGCAGTCCTGCCGGGGTAGCGTACGAGCAGTACTTC
TRBJ1-5 | TRBV2 | . | few | CASSPSLTGSNQPQHF | TGTGCCAGCAGCCCCAGTTTGACAGGCAGCAATCAGCCCCAGCATTTT
TRBJ1-1 | TRBV5-1 | . | . | CASSLDIDTEAFF | TGCGCCAGCAGCTTGGACATTGACACTGAAGCTTTCTTT
TRBJ2-7 | TRBV20-1 | TRBD2 | . | CSARPSGVTSGRADEQYF | TGCAGTGCTAGACCGAGTGGGGTGACTAGCGGGAGGGCGGATGAGCAGTACTTC
TRBJ2-7 | TRBV3-1 | . | . | CASSQRGWYEQYF | TGTGCCAGCAGCCAGAGAGGTTGGTACGAGCAGTACTTC
TRBJ2-7 | TRBV20-1 | TRBD2 | . | CSARAMTSATYEQYF | TGCAGTGCTAGGGCTATGACTAGCGCCACCTACGAGCAGTACTTC
TRBJ2-1 | TRBV3-1 | TRBD2 | few | CASNWRPAGVNEQFF | TGTGCCAGCAACTGGAGACCAGCGGGAGTGAATGAGCAGTTCTTC
TRBJ1-2 | TRBV24-1 | TRBD1 | . | CARRDRGADGYTF | TGTGCCCGCCGGGACAGGGGAGCCGATGGCTACACCTTC
TRBJ2-7 | TRBV20-1 | . | few | CSATPAGTPYEQYF | TGCAGTGCTACCCCAGCGGGCACGCCCTACGAGCAGTACTTC
TRBJ1-2 | TRBV4-3 | TRBD1 | . | CASSQEQGAPYGYTF | TGCGCCAGCAGCCAAGAACAGGGGGCCCCCTATGGCTACACCTTC
TRBJ2-7 | TRBV12-3/TRBV12-4 | TRBD1 | . | CASRRQGFVEQYF | TGTGCCAGCAGGAGACAGGGTTTTGTCGAGCAGTACTTC
TRBJ1-2 | TRBV29-1 | TRBD1 | . | CSVEDQEGAGYGYTF | TGCAGCGTTGAAGATCAGGAGGGGGCAGGCTATGGCTACACCTTC
TRBJ2-1 | TRBV7-2 | . | . | CASSLVFGQSNEQFF | TGTGCCAGCAGCTTAGTCTTCGGACAGTCCAATGAGCAGTTCTTC
TRBJ2-1 | TRBV29-1 | TRBD2 | . | CSVRWTSGVYNEQFF | TGCAGCGTTCGTTGGACTAGCGGGGTTTACAATGAGCAGTTCTTC
TRBJ2-7 | TRBV9 | . | . | CASSTAAGFHYEQYF | TGTGCCAGCAGCACAGCAGCCGGGTTCCACTACGAGCAGTACTTC
TRBJ2-1 | TRBV12-3/TRBV12-4 | TRBD1 | . | CASSPRTGVVDEQFF | TGTGCCAGCAGTCCCAGGACAGGGGTAGTAGATGAGCAGTTCTTC
TRBJ2-1 | TRBV5-8 | . | . | CATTTLRDEQFF | TGTGCCACCACAACCTTGCGAGATGAGCAGTTCTTC
TRBJ2-3 | TRBV2 | . | . | CASIEGAMDTQYF | TGTGCCAGCATAGAAGGGGCGATGGATACGCAGTATTTT
TRBJ2-7 | TRBV2 | . | . | CACKGISYEQYF | TGTGCCTGTAAAGGGATCTCCTACGAGCAGTACTTC
TRBJ2-3 | TRBV6-1 | TRBD2 | . | CASSELAGTSTDTQYF | TGTGCCAGCAGTGAACTAGCGGGGACTAGCACAGATACGCAGTATTTT
TRBJ2-4 | TRBV3-1 | TRBD2 | . | CASSQASGSNEQYF | TGTGCCAGCAGCCAAGCTAGCGGGAGCAATGAGCAGTACTTC
TRBJ1-2 | TRBV4-3 | . | few | CASSQDLASNYGYTF | TGCGCCAGCAGCCAAGATTTGGCATCCAACTATGGCTACACCTTC
TRBJ1-1 | TRBV29-1 | . | many | CSVEGGNTEAFF | TGCAGCGTTGAAGGGGGGAACACTGAAGCTTTCTTT
TRBJ1-5 | TRBV29-1 | TRBD1 | . | CSVLLGQGDSRNQPQHF | TGCAGCGTTTTACTTGGACAGGGGGACTCGAGGAATCAGCCCCAGCATTTT
TRBJ2-7 | TRBV27 | TRBD2 | few | CASSRRTSGSRDNEQYF | TGTGCCAGCAGCCGTCGGACTAGCGGTTCTAGGGACAATGAGCAGTACTTC
TRBJ1-1 | TRBV6-2/TRBV6-3 | TRBD1 | few | CASSSKPLKQGFRTEAFF | TGTGCCAGCAGCTCAAAACCGCTCAAACAGGGGTTTCGCACTGAAGCTTTCTTT
TRBJ2-1 | TRBV13 | . | . | CASSLGRALDEQFF | TGTGCCAGCAGCTTAGGGCGCGCACTTGATGAGCAGTTCTTC
TRBJ1-5 | TRBV20-1 | . | . | CSAPGQGDQPQHF | TGCAGTGCCCCGGGGCAAGGGGATCAGCCCCAGCATTTT
TRBJ2-2 | TRBV13 | TRBD1 | . | CASSLVPGGRTGELFF | TGTGCCAGCAGCTTAGTTCCAGGGGGAAGAACCGGGGAGCTGTTTTTT
TRBJ2-5 | TRBV24-1 | . | few | CATSARNQETQYF | TGTGCCACCAGTGCGAGAAACCAAGAGACCCAGTACTTC
TRBJ1-2 | TRBV5-6 | . | . | CASSLAGTPYGYTF | TGTGCCAGCAGCTTGGCAGGGACCCCCTATGGCTACACCTTC
TRBJ2-5 | TRBV7-2 | . | few | CASSRDGTQETQYF | TGTGCCAGCAGCCGGGACGGCACCCAGGAGACCCAGTACTTC
TRBJ2-7 | TRBV27 | TRBD1 | few | CASSLDRDRQHEQYF | TGTGCCAGCAGTTTAGACCGGGACAGACAACACGAGCAGTACTTC